The clone carrying this T cell receptor (beta chain) has at least ten counts. Its cognate antigen is unknown. The sample belongs to a study of human T cells and chemical hapten exposure. As for the study in general: Patients, mostly women, had alopecia areata, alopecia totalis or alopecia universalis. Per-sample TCR yield variation was attributed mainly to small pooled library volume differences. The study's findings and limits: Since the donors had alopecia, their immune response may not be the same as that of healthy people. No shift was seen in TCRs above 1 in 1000 frequency with DPC sensitization.

TCRdb re-called the RACE reads with MiXCR, one entry per CDR3 protein. The table lists 85,000 to 95,000 distinct CDR3 sequences, 9.5% to 11% of them singletons, with less than 2.5% in the top ten. Sample time point: patch test 2, 6 weeks after DPC sensitization. Treatment given: therapeutic diphenylcyclopropenone sensitization with weekly scalp DPC. This CDR3 comprises 12 residues. Trimming cost V 4 bases and J 3 bases, with 7 bases left between them. The germline gives CDR1 SQVTM, CDR2 ANQGSEA. The source was whole blood, collected in connection with sensitization to the hapten diphenylcyclopropenone (DPC). The sequence was collected from a middle-aged man with alopecia areata. Some clones in this sample may be carry-over from other donors' samples. The genes are TRBV29-1 and TRBJ1-5; tentatively, D is TRBD1 (5 bases). This CDR3 reads CSVGGANQPQHF. The CDR3 region has the DNA TGCAGCGTTGGAGGGGCCAATCAGCCCCAGCATTTT. The full variable domain, with the rest looked up from reference TRBV29-1 and TRBJ1-5, is SAVISQKPSRDICQRGTSLTIQCQVDSQVTMMFWYRQQPGQSLTLIATANQGSEATYESGFVIDKFPISRPNLTFSTLTVSNMSPEDSSIYLCSVGGANQPQHFGDGTRLSIL.